This T cell receptor beta chain was captured in a study of identical twins. Study-wide points: Abundant beta clonotypes from cord blood had fewer insertions, unlike memory repertoires, which showed none.

Every sampled donor was Caucasian and healthy. The CDR3 is made up of 14 amino acids. The V end lost 3 bases, the J end lost 5 bases, and 14 bases lay between the germline ends. Germline V gene sequence: CDR1 SGHVS, CDR2 FQNEAQ. Carrying unique molecular identifiers, the cDNA also gained a universal primer site through template switching. TCRdb independently ran MiXCR on the 5' RACE reads; one entry per CDR3 protein. Found here are around 480,000 distinct CDR3 sequences, roughly an eighth of them singletons; the top ten hold approximately 1%. On this clonotype: Its antigen is not known.

These data also formed part of another study, on yellow fever vaccine responses in identical twins.

This TCR was recovered from a woman under 30 in good health. The rearrangement uses TRBV7-8 and TRBJ2-7; possible D gene TRBD1, 6 bases. The material sequenced was CD4+ T cells sorted from blood. In DNA, the CDR3 is TGTGCCAGCAGCTTTAAGGACAGCGTCCACGAGCAGTACTTC. Translating gives CASSFKDSVHEQYF.